The clone carrying this TCR beta chain was seen once. The CDR3 sequence is 15 residues long. The V gene's germline CDR1 is SEHNR and CDR2 FQNEAQ (reference sequence). Trimming removed 0 bases from V and 4 bases from J; junction bases left unmatched: 2. The data belong to a study of blood T cell repertoires in COVID-19. Whole-study context: Samples of COVID-19 (acute and convalescent) were obtained from the United States, Italy and Spain. T cells, B-cell-depleted T cells, or PBMCs provided the cDNA or gDNA that served as material.

Some clones are missing from TCRdb's copy, which holds only in-frame ones; the method was immunoSEQ multiplex PCR. The sample consists of around 6,100 clones, roughly nine tenths of them appearing once. The receptor was isolated from a man older than 75 with active COVID-19. Sequencing input: peripheral blood. The chain recombines TRBV7-9 with TRBJ2-5; 10 positions match TRBD1. CDR3 protein: CASSLAGQGGETQYF. CDR3 coding DNA: TGTGCCAGCAGCTTAGCAGGACAGGGGGGAGAGACCCAGTACTTC.